This T cell receptor (beta chain) is drawn from a study of shared clonotypes between healthy human individuals. Study results and caveats: Investigators collected only blood, and repertoires in tissues likely differ. The four-donor shared clonotypes exceeded non-shared clonotypes in generation probability, with non-shared ones scoring lower.

With regard to this clone: The antigen is unknown.

Trimming at V came to 5 bases and at J to 6 bases, leaving 0 bases not matched to a gene. Germline loops: CDR1 MDHEN, CDR2 SYDVKM. CDR3 length equals 11 residues. Deep-level assay runs were performed. Sorted-subset replicate PCR reactions contained approximately 190 ng DNA, corresponding to tens of thousands of T cell genomes. Sequencing was performed with immunoSEQ multiplex PCR; in TCRdb, only in-frame clones are kept and a portion is missing. Here the sample spans a few million clones, approximately 95% being singletons. The specimen sequenced was naive CD4+ T cells from PBMCs. Subset of the sample: CD45RA+ positively selected. This clonotype was sampled from a man younger than 35 in good health. Some clones in this sample may be carry-over from other donors' samples. The chain combines TRBV28 with TRBJ2-7; TRBD1 aligns across 8 bases. The CDR3 DNA follows: TGTGCCAGCAGTACAGGGGGCGAGCAGTACTTC. Residues: CASSTGGEQYF.